This T cell receptor beta chain was identified in a study of blood T cell repertoires in COVID-19. About the study: COVID-19 samples, acute and convalescent, were from the United States, Italy and Spain.

This clone was seen a single time. This CDR3 has 16 amino acids. Trimming removed 5 bases from V and 2 bases from J, with 15 bases in between. Germline CDR1 SGHAT, CDR2 FQNNGV. Sequencing used immunoSEQ multiplex PCR; TCRdb keeps in-frame clones, though not all of them. In the table there are 200,000 to 300,000 clones, around 81% of which are singletons. The chain uses TRBV11-2 and TRBJ2-2; tentative D call: TRBD1 (6 bases). The receptor was derived from an older woman with active or convalescent COVID-19. The sequencing input was peripheral blood. CDR3: CASSRSQGRNTGELFF. The CDR3 coding sequence is TGTGCCAGCAGCAGGTCACAGGGCCGTAACACCGGGGAGCTGTTTTTT.